A single sample gave rise to the 15 T cell receptor beta chains below, sequenced in a study of blood T cell repertoires in COVID-19. This table comes from immunoSEQ multiplex PCR, and its TCRdb copy is limited to in-frame clones, with some not included. Of some 400,000 clones in the sample, roughly 90% were seen once. Sequenced input: peripheral blood. These receptors all stem from a man between 18 and 29 years old with active or convalescent COVID-19.

The gene calls are TRBV7-2 and TRBJ1-1; 11 nucleotides align to TRBD1. J gave up 7 bases and V 0 bases, and 4 bases lay outside the gene matches. The CDR3 length is 15 residues. Per the germline V gene, CDR1 is SGHTA and CDR2 is FQGNSA. This CDR3 is CASSLARTGGVEAFF. The DNA for the CDR3 is TGTGCCAGCAGCTTAGCTAGGACAGGGGGCGTTGAAGCTTTCTTT.

V is TRBV5-1 and J is TRBJ2-3; no definite D call. CDR1 is SGHRS, CDR2 YFSETQ, per germline. Trimming left V 4 bases short and J 6 bases short, with 12 bases between. CDR3 length equals 13 residues. This CDR3 reads CASSPARVDTQYF. The CDR3 DNA reads TGCGCCAGCAGCCCGGCTCGGGTGGATACGCAGTATTTT.

The rearrangement joins TRBV11-2 to TRBJ1-2, with D hard to call. CDR1 and CDR2 from the germline V gene are SGHAT and FQNNGV. This CDR3 is 17 amino acids long. Trimming took 6 bases from V and 2 from J, leaving 22 bases between them. The CDR3 nucleotides are TGTGCCAGCAGTCAGAGAGGAGGTGGTATAGGCAACTATGGCTACACCTTC. Its translation is CASSQRGGGIGNYGYTF.

V usage is TRBV5-4 and J usage is TRBJ2-3, with 9 bases that match TRBD1. V shed 4 bases and J 2 bases; nucleotides not matched to a gene: 8. Per germline, CDR1 SGHNT and CDR2 YYREEE (reference sequence). This CDR3 has 16 amino acids. CDR3 amino acids: CASSANRGLVTDTQYF. Written as DNA, the CDR3 is TGTGCCAGCAGCGCAAACAGGGGGCTGGTCACAGATACGCAGTATTTT. The whole variable domain, remainder taken from reference TRBV5-4 and TRBJ2-3, is ETGVTQSPTHLIKTRGQQVTLRCSSQSGHNTVSWYQQALGQGPQFIFQYYREEENGRGNFPPRFSGLQFPNYSSELNVNALELDDSALYLCASSANRGLVTDTQYFGPGTRLTVL.

This sequence joins TRBV19 and TRBJ2-1, with D possibly TRBD2 on 6 matching bases. V lost 4 bases to trimming and J lost 3 bases, with 19 bases between them. Germline V gene data show CDR1 as LNHDA and CDR2 as SQIVND (reference sequence). The CDR3 is made up of 17 amino acids. CDR3 sequence: CASSRDPAGPLYNEQFF. The CDR3 region has the DNA TGTGCCAGTAGTAGGGATCCAGCGGGCCCTCTCTACAATGAGCAGTTCTTC.

V is TRBV11-3 and J is TRBJ2-1; maybe TRBD2 (6 bases). This CDR3 region has 14 residues. Between the trimmed V and J ends, which lost 6 bases and 9 bases, there was a span of 18 bases. Germline assignment: CDR1 SGHNT and CDR2 YENEEA. CDR3 DNA: TGTGCCAGCAGTTTTATGGGACTGCGGGGTGAGCAGTTCTTC. Translation gives CASSFMGLRGEQFF.

V and J are TRBV19 and TRBJ1-4, with D possibly matching TRBD1 (5 bases). Per the germline V gene, CDR1 is LNHDA and CDR2 is SQIVND (reference sequence). There are 13 residues in the CDR3. V was clipped by 6 bases and J by 6 bases, with 11 bases between them. The CDR3 loop is CASRSLGDEKLFF. The CDR3 DNA sequence: TGTGCCAGTAGAAGTTTAGGGGATGAAAAACTGTTTTTT.

The chain has TRBV4-1 and TRBJ2-1; D remains unclear. The CDR3 runs 12 residues. Germline loops: CDR1 MGHRA, CDR2 YSYEKL. Trimming shortened V by 0 bases and J by 16 bases, and 13 bases separated the two germline ends. Here the CDR3 DNA reads TGCGCCAGCAGCCAAGAACTTAGTCTAATTTTCTTC. Translated, it gives CASSQELSLIFF.

This chain connects TRBV9 to TRBJ2-7, with 8 nucleotides matching TRBD2. This CDR3 comprises 16 residues. CDR1 is SGDLS and CDR2 is YYNGEE in the germline V gene. J gave up 0 bases and V 4 bases, and 9 bases lay outside the gene matches. The CDR3 sequence: CASSPPTTSASYEQYF. As DNA, the CDR3 is TGTGCCAGCAGCCCCCCTACGACTAGCGCCTCCTACGAGCAGTACTTC.

The rearrangement uses TRBV2 and TRBJ2-3; possibly TRBD2 for D (5 bases). V lost 9 bases, J lost 4 bases, and 8 bases lay in between. In germline, CDR1 is SNHLY, CDR2 FYNNEI. The CDR3 totals 11 residues. Here the CDR3 reads CARLGADTQYF. The CDR3 DNA is TGTGCCAGACTAGGCGCAGATACGCAGTATTTT.

The chain has TRBV6-5 and TRBJ1-6; 7 nucleotides agree with TRBD1. Germline V gene data show CDR1 as MNHEY and CDR2 as SVGAGI. The CDR3 covers 14 residues. V lost 6 bases to trimming and J lost 10 bases; unmatched junction nucleotides: 9. The CDR3 DNA sequence: TGTGCCAGCAGCTTGACAGGGCTTGGATCACCCCTCCACTTT. This encodes CASSLTGLGSPLHF.

The chain is built from TRBV4-2 and TRBJ2-3; weak D call: TRBD1 (6 bases). Germline CDR1 is LGHNA and CDR2 is YNFKEQ. This CDR3 is 15 amino acids long. The germline V and J ends were trimmed by 1 base and 6 bases, with 14 bases remaining between them. CDR3 bases: TGTGCCAGCAGCCAAGGCTATACGGACAGTGATACGCAGTATTTT. As protein: CASSQGYTDSDTQYF.

The chain employs TRBV4-3 and TRBJ2-7; tentative D call: TRBD2 (5 bases). Germline loops: CDR1 LGHNA, CDR2 YSLEER. The CDR3 spans 15 residues. V lost 1 base and J 3 bases, leaving 13 bases between the germline ends. The CDR3: CASSQGDHGDYEQYF. The CDR3 nucleotides read TGCGCCAGCAGCCAAGGAGATCACGGGGACTACGAGCAGTACTTC.

J is TRBJ2-3 and V is TRBV7-9; the D is unclear. Trimming removed 8 bases from V and 6 bases from J, with 3 bases in between. The CDR3 extends over 9 amino acids. The V gene's germline CDR1 is SEHNR and CDR2 FQNEAQ (reference sequence). This CDR3 reads CASGDTQYF. The CDR3 region has the DNA TGTGCCAGCGGCGATACGCAGTATTTT.

This clone was observed a few times. The J gene is TRBJ2-1, the V gene TRBV28; maybe TRBD1 (7 bases). CDR3 size: 21 residues. The germline CDR1 and CDR2 sequences are MDHEN and SYDVKM. Trimming pared 6 bases from V and 0 bases from J, leaving 30 bases between. The CDR3 here is CASRLTGGTEPPLGSYNEQFF. CDR3 DNA: TGTGCCAGCAGACTAACTGGGGGGACAGAGCCTCCCCTCGGCTCCTACAATGAGCAGTTCTTC.